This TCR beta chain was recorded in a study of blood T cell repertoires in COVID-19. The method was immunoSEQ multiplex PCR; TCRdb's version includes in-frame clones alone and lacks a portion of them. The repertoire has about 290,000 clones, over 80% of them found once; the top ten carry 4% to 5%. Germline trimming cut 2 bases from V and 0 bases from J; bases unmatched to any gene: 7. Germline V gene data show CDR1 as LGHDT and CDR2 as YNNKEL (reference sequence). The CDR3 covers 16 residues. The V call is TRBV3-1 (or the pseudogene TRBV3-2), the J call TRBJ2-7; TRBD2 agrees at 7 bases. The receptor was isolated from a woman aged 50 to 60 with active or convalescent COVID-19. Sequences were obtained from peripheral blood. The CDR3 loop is CASSQTVTSSSYEQYF. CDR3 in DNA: TGTGCCAGCAGCCAAACCGTGACTAGCAGCTCCTACGAGCAGTACTTC.